Below, 10 T cell receptor beta chains from the same sample are listed, as sequenced in a study of post-analysis software for immune sequencing data. General study results and limits: Controls showed lower frequencies than patients for four to six TRBV segments, and TRBV5-6, TRBV5-1 and TRBV20-1 were among these.

Their antigen targets remain unknown. Unique molecular identifiers featured in each of the TCR beta cDNA libraries. TCRdb called the PCR reads again in MiXCR, with one record for every CDR3 protein. This sample has about 820,000 distinct CDR3 sequences, with approximately 53% found just once. Sequencing was done on a sample of blood. The receptors stem from a girl aged 10 to 17 with multiple sclerosis.

The CDR3 is CSVVTRQGEYEQYF. CDR3 nucleotide sequence: TGCAGCGTCGTGACCAGACAGGGGGAATACGAGCAGTACTTC. The chain carries TRBV29-1 and TRBJ2-7, with TRBD1 matching 9 bases. The V and J ends lost 6 bases and 4 bases, in that order; junction bases with no gene match: 10. Germline assignment: CDR1 SQVTM and CDR2 ANQGSEA. This CDR3 is built from 14 residues.

The rearrangement links TRBV10-3 to TRBJ2-3; TRBD1 aligns across 10 bases. V shed 3 bases, J shed 4 bases, and the junction held 4 bases outside the gene matches. Germline V gene lookup returns CDR1 ENHRY and CDR2 SYGVKD. The CDR3 is 15 residues long. The CDR3 DNA reads TGTGCCATCAGTGACGGGACAGGGGAACCAGATACGCAGTATTTT. This gives the protein CAISDGTGEPDTQYF.

This rearrangement joins TRBV7-9 to TRBJ2-7, with unresolved D. Trimming took off 5 bases at V and 4 bases at J, with 18 bases between the two ends. CDR1 is SEHNR, CDR2 FQNEAQ, per germline (reference sequence). CDR3 length: 15 residues. The CDR3 DNA is TGTGCCAGCAGCCTGGAGTTTGGCTCCGCATACGAGCAGTACTTC. Translated, it gives CASSLEFGSAYEQYF.

The gene calls are TRBV20-1 and TRBJ2-5; D may be TRBD1 (5 bases). The J call may be incorrect, as the DNA end agrees better with TRBJ2-7. Germline V gene lookup returns CDR1 DFQATT and CDR2 SNEGSKA (reference sequence). This CDR3 is 13 amino acids long. The CDR3: CSAQGVSVYEQYF. DNA of the CDR3: TGCAGTGCCCAGGGTGTATCAGTCTACGAGCAGTACTTC.

The chain combines TRBV29-1 with TRBJ2-3; D is unresolved. Trimming cost V 1 base and J 3 bases, with 8 bases left between them. The germline gives CDR1 SQVTM, CDR2 ANQGSEA. CDR3 length: 13 amino acids. CDR3: CSVEVHGTDTQYF. CDR3 nucleotide sequence: TGCAGCGTTGAAGTCCATGGTACAGATACGCAGTATTTT.

The chain recombines TRBV19 with TRBJ2-1, with TRBD1 matching over 10 bases. The CDR3 spans 14 residues. J lost 13 bases, V lost 5 bases, and 11 bases had no gene match. The germline V gene encodes CDR1 LNHDA and CDR2 SQIVND (reference sequence). CDR3: CASSQGTGAETQFF. In DNA form, the CDR3 reads TGTGCCAGTAGTCAAGGGACAGGGGCCGAGACCCAGTTCTTC. Using reference TRBV19 and TRBJ2-1 for the parts outside the CDR3, the full variable domain is DGGITQSPKYLFRKEGQNVTLSCEQNLNHDAMYWYRQDPGQGLRLIYYSQIVNDFQKGDIAEGYSVSREKKESFPLTVTSAQKNPTAFYLCASSQGTGAETQFFGPGTRLTVL.

This chain connects TRBV10-3 to TRBJ2-7, with D possibly matching TRBD2 (6 bases). Trimming took 0 bases from V and 2 from J, leaving 17 bases between them. This CDR3 comprises 17 residues. Germline V gene lookup returns CDR1 ENHRY and CDR2 SYGVKD. CDR3 residues: CAISESWEAGPAYEQYF. The CDR3 DNA follows: TGTGCCATCAGTGAGTCGTGGGAGGCAGGGCCAGCCTACGAGCAGTACTTC.

This sequence joins TRBV5-1 and TRBJ2-1; 11 bases align to TRBD2. CDR1 SGHRS and CDR2 YFSETQ come from the germline V gene. J gave up 3 bases and V 0 bases, and 5 bases lay outside the gene matches. The CDR3 spans 17 residues. The CDR3 DNA reads TGCGCCAGCAGCTTGGGTCAGGGACTAGCGGACTACAATGAGCAGTTCTTC. Translation: CASSLGQGLADYNEQFF.

This clonotype came up a few times. The V gene is TRBV12-3 or TRBV12-4, the J gene TRBJ2-7; 12 bases are shared with TRBD2. J lost 0 bases, V lost 6 bases, and 3 bases had no gene match. This CDR3 is built from 15 residues. The DNA for the CDR3 is TGTGCCAGCAGAAGGACTAGCGGGGCCTCCTACGAGCAGTACTTC. This sequence encodes CASRRTSGASYEQYF.

This chain connects TRBV20-1 to TRBJ2-7; 10 positions match TRBD2. The CDR3 contains 15 residues. In germline, CDR1 is DFQATT, CDR2 SNEGSKA (reference sequence). V trimming: 4 bases; J trimming: 3 bases; junction bases outside the gene matches: 9. The CDR3, as DNA: TGCAGTGCTAAGTTACTAGCGGGATTCCACTACGAGCAGTACTTC. As protein: CSAKLLAGFHYEQYF.